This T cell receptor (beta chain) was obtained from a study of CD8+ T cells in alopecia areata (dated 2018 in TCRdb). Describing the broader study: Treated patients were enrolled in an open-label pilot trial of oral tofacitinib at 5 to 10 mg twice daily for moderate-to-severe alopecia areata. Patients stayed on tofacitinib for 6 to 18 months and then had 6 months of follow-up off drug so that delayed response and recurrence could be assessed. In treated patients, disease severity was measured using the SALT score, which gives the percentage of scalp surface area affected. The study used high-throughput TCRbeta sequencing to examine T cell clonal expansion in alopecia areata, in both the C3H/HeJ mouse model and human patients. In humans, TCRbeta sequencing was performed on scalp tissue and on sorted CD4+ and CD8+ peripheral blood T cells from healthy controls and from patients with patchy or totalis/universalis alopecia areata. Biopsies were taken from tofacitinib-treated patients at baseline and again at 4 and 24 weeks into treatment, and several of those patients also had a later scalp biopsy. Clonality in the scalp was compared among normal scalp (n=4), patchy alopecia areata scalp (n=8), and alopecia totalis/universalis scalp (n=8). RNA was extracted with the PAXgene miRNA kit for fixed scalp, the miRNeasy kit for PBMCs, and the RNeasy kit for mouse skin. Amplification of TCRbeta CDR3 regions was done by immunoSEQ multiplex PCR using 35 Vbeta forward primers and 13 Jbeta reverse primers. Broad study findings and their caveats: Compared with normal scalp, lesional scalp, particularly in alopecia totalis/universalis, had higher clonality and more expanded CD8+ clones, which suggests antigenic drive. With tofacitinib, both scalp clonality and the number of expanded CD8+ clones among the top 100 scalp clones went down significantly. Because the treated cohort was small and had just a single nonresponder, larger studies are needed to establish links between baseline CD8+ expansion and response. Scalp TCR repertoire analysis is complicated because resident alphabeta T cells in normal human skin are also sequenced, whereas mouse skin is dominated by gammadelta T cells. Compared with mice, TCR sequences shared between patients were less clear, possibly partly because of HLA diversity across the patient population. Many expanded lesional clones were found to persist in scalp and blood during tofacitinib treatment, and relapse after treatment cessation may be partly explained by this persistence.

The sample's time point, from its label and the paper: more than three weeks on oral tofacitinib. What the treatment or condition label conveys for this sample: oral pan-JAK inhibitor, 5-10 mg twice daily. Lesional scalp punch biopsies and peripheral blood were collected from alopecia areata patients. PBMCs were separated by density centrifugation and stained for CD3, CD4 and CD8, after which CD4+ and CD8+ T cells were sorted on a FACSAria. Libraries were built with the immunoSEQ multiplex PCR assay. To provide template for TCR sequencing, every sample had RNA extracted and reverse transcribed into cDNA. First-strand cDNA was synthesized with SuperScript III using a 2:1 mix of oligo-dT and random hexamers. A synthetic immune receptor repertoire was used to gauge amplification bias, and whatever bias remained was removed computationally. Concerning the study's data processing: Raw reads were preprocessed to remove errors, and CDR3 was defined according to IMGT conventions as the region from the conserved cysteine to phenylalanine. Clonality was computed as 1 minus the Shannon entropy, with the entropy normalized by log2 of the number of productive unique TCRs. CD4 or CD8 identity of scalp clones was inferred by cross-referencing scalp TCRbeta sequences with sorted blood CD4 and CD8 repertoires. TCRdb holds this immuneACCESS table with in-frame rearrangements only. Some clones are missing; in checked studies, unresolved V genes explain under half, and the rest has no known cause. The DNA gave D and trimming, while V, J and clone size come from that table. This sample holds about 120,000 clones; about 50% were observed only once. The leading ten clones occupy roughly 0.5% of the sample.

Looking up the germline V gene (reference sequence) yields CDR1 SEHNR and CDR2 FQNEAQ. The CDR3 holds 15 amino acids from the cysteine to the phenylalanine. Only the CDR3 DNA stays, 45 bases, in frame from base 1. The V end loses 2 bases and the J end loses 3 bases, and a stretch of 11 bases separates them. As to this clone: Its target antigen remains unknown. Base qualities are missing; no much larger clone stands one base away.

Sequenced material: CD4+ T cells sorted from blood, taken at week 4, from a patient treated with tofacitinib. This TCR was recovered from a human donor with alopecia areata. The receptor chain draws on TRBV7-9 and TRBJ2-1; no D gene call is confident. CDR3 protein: CASSLRQRYYNEQFF. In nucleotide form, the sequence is TGTGCCAGCAGCTTAAGGCAGCGATACTACAATGAGCAGTTCTTC. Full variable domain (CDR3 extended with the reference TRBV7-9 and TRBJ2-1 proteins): DTGVSQNPRHKITKRGQNVTFRCDPISEHNRLYWYRQTLGQGPEFLTYFQNEAQLEKSRLLSDRFSAERPKGSFSTLEIQRTEQGDSAMYLCASSLRQRYYNEQFFGPGTRLTVL.